This paragraph reports one T cell receptor (beta chain). Other DNA sequences from this sample encode an identical CDR3 as well. Seattle researchers signed up patients amid active infection and tracked them longitudinally. This sample was taken from a study of blood T cell repertoires in COVID-19. Across the study: PBMCs, B-cell-depleted T cells, or T cells were the source of the cDNA or gDNA that made up the material.

TCRdb keeps only in-frame clones here, not all; method: immunoSEQ multiplex PCR. Here the sample spans about 170,000 clones, 86% being singletons. Sequencing input: peripheral blood. The clonotype was recovered from a woman aged 55-75 years with COVID-19, enrolled during active disease.

The DNA of the CDR3 is TGTGCCAGCAGCTTAGGGACAGGGAGCTACGAGCAGTACTTC. It specifies CASSLGTGSYEQYF. The chain combines TRBV7-2 with TRBJ2-7; TRBD1 matches at 8 bases. The V gene end was trimmed by 1 base and the J gene end by 3 bases; junction bases not matched to a gene: 2. Germline CDR1 reads SGHTA; CDR2 reads FQGNSA. The CDR3 runs 14 residues.